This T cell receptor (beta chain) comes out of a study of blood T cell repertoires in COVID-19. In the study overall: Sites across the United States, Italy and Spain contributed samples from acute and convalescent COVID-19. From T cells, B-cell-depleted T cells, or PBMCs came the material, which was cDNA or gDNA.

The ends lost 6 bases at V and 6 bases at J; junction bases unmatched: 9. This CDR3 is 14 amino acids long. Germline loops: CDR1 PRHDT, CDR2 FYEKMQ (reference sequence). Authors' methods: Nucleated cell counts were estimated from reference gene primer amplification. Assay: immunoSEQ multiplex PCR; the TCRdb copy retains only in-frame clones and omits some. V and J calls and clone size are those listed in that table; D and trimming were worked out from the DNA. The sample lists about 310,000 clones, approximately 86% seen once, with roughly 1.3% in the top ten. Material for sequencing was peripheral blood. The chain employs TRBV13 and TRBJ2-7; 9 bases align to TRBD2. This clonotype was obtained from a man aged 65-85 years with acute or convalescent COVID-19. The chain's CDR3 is CASSFSGRLGEQYF. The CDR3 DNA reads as TGTGCCAGCAGTTTTAGCGGGAGACTTGGCGAGCAGTACTTC.